This passage covers 6 T cell receptor beta chains from one sample sequenced in a study of T cells after yellow fever vaccination. TCRdb re-called the 5' RACE reads through MiXCR, storing one row per CDR3 protein. Of 300,000 to 400,000 distinct CDR3 sequences in the sample, 8.7% were seen once. Sequencing was performed on PBMCs, taken on the day of the first yellow fever vaccination. All receptors derive from a man between 18 and 35 years old who received the YFV17D yellow fever vaccine.

This clonotype was counted a few times. The gene calls are TRBV27 and TRBJ2-2; TRBD1 agrees at 9 bases. This CDR3 has 19 amino acids. Unmatched junction bases numbered 15, after V lost 3 bases and J lost 4 bases. The germline gives CDR1 MNHEY, CDR2 SMNVEV (reference sequence). The CDR3: CASSFGRSQGAAGTGELFF. CDR3 nucleotide sequence: TGTGCCAGCAGTTTTGGCCGATCACAGGGGGCCGCGGGCACCGGGGAGCTGTTTTTT.

V and J are TRBV5-1 and TRBJ1-2, with D possibly being TRBD1 (5 bases). Germline CDR1 SGHRS, CDR2 YFSETQ. The CDR3 runs 14 residues. Trimming took off 3 bases at V and 7 bases at J, with 16 bases between the two ends. CDR3 in DNA: TGCGCCAGCAGCTGGGGCGGAGGTGAGGCTGGCTACACCTTC. It translates to CASSWGGGEAGYTF.

On this clonotype: One junction end disagrees with the germline gene, perhaps due to a read error. The V gene is TRBV11-2, the J gene TRBJ2-5; 12 bases are a match to TRBD2. The CDR3 is 18 amino acids. The V gene's germline CDR1 is SGHAT and CDR2 FQNNGV. The CDR3 reads CARSSRLAGVRYQETQYF. The CDR3 DNA follows: TGTGCCAGGAGCTCCCGACTAGCGGGGGTGAGGTACCAAGAGACCCAGTACTTC.

Many counts were recorded for this clonotype. The CDR3 sequence: CASSDRASYNEQFF. CDR3 sequence (DNA): TGTGCCAGCTCTGACAGGGCCTCCTACAATGAGCAGTTCTTC. The chain couples TRBV18 to TRBJ2-1, with TRBD1 matching 7 bases. The CDR3 consists of 14 residues. The germline CDR1 and CDR2 sequences are KGHSH and LQKENI. Losses at the gene ends were 6 bases for V and 0 bases for J; bases not matched to a gene: 2.

The chain employs TRBV12-3 or TRBV12-4 and TRBJ1-4; 7 bases agree with TRBD1. J was trimmed by 4 bases and V by 6 bases; bases with no gene match: 5. This CDR3 has 14 amino acids. CDR3 residues: CASRMDRINEKLFF. In nucleotides, the CDR3 is TGTGCCAGCAGGATGGACAGGATTAATGAAAAACTGTTTTTT.

CDR3 amino acids: CASSLGGEFYEQYF. CDR3 in DNA: TGTGCCAGCAGTTTGGGGGGAGAGTTTTACGAGCAGTACTTC. The chain couples TRBV27 to TRBJ2-7; a weak D match, TRBD2 (6 bases). The CDR3 extends over 14 amino acids. CDR1 is MNHEY, CDR2 SMNVEV, per germline (reference sequence). Trimming removed 3 bases at V and 4 bases at J, with 13 bases between.